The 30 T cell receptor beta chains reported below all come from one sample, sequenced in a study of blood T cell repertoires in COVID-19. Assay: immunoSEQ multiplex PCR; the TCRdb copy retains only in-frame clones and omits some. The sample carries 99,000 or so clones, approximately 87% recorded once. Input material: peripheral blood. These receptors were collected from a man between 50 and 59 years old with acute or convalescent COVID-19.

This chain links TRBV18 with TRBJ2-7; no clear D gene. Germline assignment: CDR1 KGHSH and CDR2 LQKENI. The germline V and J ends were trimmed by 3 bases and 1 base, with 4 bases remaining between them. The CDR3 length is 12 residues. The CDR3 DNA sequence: TGTGCCAGCTCACCCGAGTCCTACGAGCAGTACTTC. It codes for CASSPESYEQYF.

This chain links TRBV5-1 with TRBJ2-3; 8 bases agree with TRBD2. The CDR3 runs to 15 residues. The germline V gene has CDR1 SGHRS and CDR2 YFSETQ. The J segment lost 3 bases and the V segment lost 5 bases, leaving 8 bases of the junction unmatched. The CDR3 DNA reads TGCGCCAGCAGTTCAACTAGCGGCGGAACAGATACGCAGTATTTT. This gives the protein CASSSTSGGTDTQYF.

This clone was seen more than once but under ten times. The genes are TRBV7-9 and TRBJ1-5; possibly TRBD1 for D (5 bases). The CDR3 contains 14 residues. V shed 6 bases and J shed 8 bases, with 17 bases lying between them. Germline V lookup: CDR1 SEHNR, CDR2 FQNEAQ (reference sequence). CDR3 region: CASSSDSRDEPQHF. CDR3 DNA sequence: TGTGCCAGCAGTTCTGACAGCAGGGATGAGCCCCAGCATTTT.

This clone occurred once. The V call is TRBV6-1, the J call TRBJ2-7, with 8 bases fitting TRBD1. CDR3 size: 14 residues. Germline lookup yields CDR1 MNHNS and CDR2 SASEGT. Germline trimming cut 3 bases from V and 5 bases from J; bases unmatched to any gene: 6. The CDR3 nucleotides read TGTGCCAGCAGTGAGCTGGACAGGGTCCACGAGCAGTACTTC. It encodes CASSELDRVHEQYF.

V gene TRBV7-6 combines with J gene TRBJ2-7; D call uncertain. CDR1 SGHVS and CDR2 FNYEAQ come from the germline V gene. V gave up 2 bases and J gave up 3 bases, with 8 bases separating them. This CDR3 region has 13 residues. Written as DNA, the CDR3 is TGTGCCAGCAGCTTAACGAGGAGCTACGAGCAGTACTTC. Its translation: CASSLTRSYEQYF.

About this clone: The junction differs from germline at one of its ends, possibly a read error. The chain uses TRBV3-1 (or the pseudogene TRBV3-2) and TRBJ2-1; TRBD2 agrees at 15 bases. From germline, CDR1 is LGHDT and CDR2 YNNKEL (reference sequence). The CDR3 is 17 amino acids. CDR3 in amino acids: CASRQAGLAGGHNEQFF. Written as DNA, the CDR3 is TGTGCCAGCAGACAAGCCGGACTAGCGGGAGGGCACAATGAGCAGTTCTTC.

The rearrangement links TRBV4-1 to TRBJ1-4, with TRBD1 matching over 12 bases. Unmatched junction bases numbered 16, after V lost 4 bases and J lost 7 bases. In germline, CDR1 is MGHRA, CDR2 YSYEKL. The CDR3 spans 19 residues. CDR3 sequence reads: CASSREGGAGTGGPEKLFF. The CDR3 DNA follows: TGCGCCAGCAGCCGAGAAGGAGGGGCTGGGACAGGGGGCCCTGAAAAACTGTTTTTT.

The CDR3, as DNA: TGTGCCAGCAGTAAAGCGAGGGACAGGGGAATAGCAGATACGCAGTATTTT. This translates into CASSKARDRGIADTQYF. The chain carries TRBV27 and TRBJ2-3, with 10 bases aligning to TRBD1. The CDR3 is made up of 17 amino acids. Trimming took 5 bases from V and 4 from J; bases not matched to a gene: 12. Germline V lookup: CDR1 MNHEY, CDR2 SMNVEV (reference sequence).

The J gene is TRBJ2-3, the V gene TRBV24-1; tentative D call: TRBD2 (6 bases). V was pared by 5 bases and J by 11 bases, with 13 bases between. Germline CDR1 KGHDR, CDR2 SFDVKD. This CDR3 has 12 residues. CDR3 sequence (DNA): TGTGCCACCAGTGGAAACGGGAGAGTGCAGTATTTT. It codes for CATSGNGRVQYF.

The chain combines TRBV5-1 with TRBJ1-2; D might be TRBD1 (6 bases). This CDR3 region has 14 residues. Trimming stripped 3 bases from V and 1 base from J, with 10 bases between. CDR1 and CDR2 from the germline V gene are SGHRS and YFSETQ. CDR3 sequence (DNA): TGCGCCAGCAGCTCGGACAGTTTTAACTATGGCTACACCTTC. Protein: CASSSDSFNYGYTF.

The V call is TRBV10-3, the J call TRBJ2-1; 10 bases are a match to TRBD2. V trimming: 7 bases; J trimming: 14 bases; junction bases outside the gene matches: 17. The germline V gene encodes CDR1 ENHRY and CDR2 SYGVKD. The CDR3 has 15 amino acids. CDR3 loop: CAIKGGGLAARSEFF. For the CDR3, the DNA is TGTGCCATCAAGGGGGGAGGACTAGCGGCCCGGTCGGAGTTCTTC.

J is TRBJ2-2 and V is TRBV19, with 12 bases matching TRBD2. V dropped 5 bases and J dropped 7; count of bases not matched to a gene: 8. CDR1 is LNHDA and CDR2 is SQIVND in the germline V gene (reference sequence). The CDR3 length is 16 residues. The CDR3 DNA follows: TGTGCCAGTAGTGCGCCTAGCGGGAGGGCCATCGGGGAGCTGTTTTTT. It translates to CASSAPSGRAIGELFF. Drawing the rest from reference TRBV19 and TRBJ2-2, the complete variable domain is DGGITQSPKYLFRKEGQNVTLSCEQNLNHDAMYWYRQDPGQGLRLIYYSQIVNDFQKGDIAEGYSVSREKKESFPLTVTSAQKNPTAFYLCASSAPSGRAIGELFFGEGSRLTVL.

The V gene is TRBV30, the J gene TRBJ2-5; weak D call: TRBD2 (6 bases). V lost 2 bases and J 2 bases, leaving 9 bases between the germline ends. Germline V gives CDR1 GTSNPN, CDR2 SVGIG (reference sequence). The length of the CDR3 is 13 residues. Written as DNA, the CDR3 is TGTGCCTGGAGTAGCCTAGCGCAAGAGACCCAGTACTTC. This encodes CAWSSLAQETQYF.

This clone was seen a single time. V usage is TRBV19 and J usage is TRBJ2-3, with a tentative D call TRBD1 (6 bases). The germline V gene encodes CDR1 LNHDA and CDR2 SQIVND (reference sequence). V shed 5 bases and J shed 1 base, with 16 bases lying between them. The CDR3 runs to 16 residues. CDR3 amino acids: CASSWTQGRGTDTQYF. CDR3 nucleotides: TGTGCCAGTAGTTGGACACAGGGAAGGGGCACAGATACGCAGTATTTT. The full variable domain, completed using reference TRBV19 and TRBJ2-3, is DGGITQSPKYLFRKEGQNVTLSCEQNLNHDAMYWYRQDPGQGLRLIYYSQIVNDFQKGDIAEGYSVSREKKESFPLTVTSAQKNPTAFYLCASSWTQGRGTDTQYFGPGTRLTVL.

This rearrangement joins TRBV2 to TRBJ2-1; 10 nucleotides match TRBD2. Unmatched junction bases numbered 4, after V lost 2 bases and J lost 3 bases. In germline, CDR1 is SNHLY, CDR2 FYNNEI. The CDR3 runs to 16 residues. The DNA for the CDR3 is TGTGCCAGCAGTGAACTAGCGGGAGCGGTCTACAATGAGCAGTTCTTC. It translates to CASSELAGAVYNEQFF.

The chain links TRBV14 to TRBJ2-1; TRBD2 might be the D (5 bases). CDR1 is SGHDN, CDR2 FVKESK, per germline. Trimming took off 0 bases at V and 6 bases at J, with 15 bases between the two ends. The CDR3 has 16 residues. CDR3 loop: CASSQDGVLGSNEQFF. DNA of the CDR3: TGTGCCAGCAGCCAAGACGGGGTTTTAGGGAGCAATGAGCAGTTCTTC.

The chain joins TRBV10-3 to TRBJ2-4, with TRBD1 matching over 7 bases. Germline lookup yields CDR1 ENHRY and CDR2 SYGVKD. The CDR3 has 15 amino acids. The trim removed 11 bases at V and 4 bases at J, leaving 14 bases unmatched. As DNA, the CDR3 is TGTGCCGTGTCCACGGGGACAGCCAAAAAAAACATTCAGTACTTC. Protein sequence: CAVSTGTAKKNIQYF.

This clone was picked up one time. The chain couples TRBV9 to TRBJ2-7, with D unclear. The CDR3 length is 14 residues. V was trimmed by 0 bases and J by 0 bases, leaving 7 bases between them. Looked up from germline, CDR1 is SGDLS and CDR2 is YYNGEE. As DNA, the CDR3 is TGTGCCAGCAGCGTAGATAGTGTCTCCTACGAGCAGTACTTC. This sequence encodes CASSVDSVSYEQYF.

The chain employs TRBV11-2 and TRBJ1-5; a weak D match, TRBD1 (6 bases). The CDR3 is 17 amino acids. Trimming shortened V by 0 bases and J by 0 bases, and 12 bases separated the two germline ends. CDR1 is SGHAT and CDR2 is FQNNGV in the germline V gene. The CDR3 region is CASSLDPRTVSNQPQHF. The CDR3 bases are TGTGCCAGCAGCTTAGACCCCAGGACAGTTAGCAATCAGCCCCAGCATTTT. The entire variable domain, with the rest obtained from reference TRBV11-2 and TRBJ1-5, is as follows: EAGVAQSPRYKIIEKRQSVAFWCNPISGHATLYWYQQILGQGPKLLIQFQNNGVVDDSQLPKDRFSAERLKGVDSTLKIQPAKLEDSAVYLCASSLDPRTVSNQPQHFGDGTRLSIL.

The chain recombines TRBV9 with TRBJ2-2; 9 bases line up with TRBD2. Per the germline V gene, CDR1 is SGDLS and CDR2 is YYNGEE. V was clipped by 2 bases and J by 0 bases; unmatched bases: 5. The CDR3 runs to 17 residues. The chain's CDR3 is CASSVHLAGPNTGELFF. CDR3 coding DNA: TGTGCCAGCAGCGTCCACCTAGCGGGGCCGAACACCGGGGAGCTGTTTTTT.

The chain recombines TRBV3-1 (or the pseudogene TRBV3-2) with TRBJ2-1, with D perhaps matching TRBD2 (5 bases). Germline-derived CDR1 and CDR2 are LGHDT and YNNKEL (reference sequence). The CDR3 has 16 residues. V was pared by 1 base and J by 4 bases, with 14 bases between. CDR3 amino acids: CASSQGGGRVYNEQFF. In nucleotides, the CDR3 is TGTGCCAGCAGCCAAGGAGGTGGGAGAGTGTACAATGAGCAGTTCTTC.

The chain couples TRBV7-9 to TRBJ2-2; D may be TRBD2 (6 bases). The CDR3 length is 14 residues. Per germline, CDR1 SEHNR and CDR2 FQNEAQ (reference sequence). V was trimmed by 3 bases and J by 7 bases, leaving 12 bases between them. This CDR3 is CASSFPPGVGELFF. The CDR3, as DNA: TGTGCCAGCAGCTTCCCCCCGGGGGTCGGGGAGCTGTTTTTT.

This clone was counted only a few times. This chain's CDR3 is CASAREPMNTEAFF. The CDR3 DNA reads as TGTGCCAGCGCCCGGGAGCCGATGAACACTGAAGCTTTCTTT. J is TRBJ1-1 and V is TRBV6-5, with D unresolved. The CDR3 is made up of 14 amino acids. CDR1 and CDR2 from the germline V gene are MNHEY and SVGAGI. Trimming took off 8 bases at V and 0 bases at J, with 13 bases between the two ends.

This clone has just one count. The CDR3 spells CASSDTSGRAWEQFF. CDR3 DNA sequence: TGCGCCAGCAGCGACACTAGCGGGAGGGCATGGGAGCAGTTCTTC. The V and J genes are TRBV5-1 and TRBJ2-1; 13 nucleotides match TRBD2. The germline CDR1 and CDR2 sequences are SGHRS and YFSETQ. V dropped 4 bases and J dropped 10; count of bases not matched to a gene: 8. This CDR3 comprises 15 residues.

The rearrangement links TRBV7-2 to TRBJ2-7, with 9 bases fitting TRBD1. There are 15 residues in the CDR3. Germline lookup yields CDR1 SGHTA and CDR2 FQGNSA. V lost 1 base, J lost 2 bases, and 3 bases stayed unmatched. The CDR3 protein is CASSLVRTGAYEQYF. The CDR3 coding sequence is TGTGCCAGCAGCTTAGTGAGGACAGGGGCCTACGAGCAGTACTTC.

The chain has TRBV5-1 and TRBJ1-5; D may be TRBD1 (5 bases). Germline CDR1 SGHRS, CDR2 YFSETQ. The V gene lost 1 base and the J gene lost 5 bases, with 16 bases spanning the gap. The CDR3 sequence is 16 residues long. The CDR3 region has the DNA TGCGCCAGCAGCTTGACCAAACAGGCCCTCCATCAGCCCCAGCATTTT. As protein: CASSLTKQALHQPQHF. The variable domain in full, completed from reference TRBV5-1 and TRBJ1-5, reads KAGVTQTPRYLIKTRGQQVTLSCSPISGHRSVSWYQQTPGQGLQFLFEYFSETQRNKGNFPGRFSGRQFSNSRSEMNVSTLELGDSALYLCASSLTKQALHQPQHFGDGTRLSIL.

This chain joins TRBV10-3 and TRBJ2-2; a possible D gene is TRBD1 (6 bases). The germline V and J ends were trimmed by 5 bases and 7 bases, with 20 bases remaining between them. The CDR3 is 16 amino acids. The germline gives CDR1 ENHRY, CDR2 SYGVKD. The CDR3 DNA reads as TGTGCCATCAGTTTCAGCGGACAGACTTCTTACGGGGAGCTGTTTTTT. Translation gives CAISFSGQTSYGELFF.

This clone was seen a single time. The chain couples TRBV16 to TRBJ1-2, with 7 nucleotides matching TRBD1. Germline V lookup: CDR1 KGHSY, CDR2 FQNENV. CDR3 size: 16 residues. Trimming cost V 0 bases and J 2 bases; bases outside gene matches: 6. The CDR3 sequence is CASSQSGTAINYGYTF. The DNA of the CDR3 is TGTGCCAGCAGCCAATCGGGGACAGCCATAAACTATGGCTACACCTTC.

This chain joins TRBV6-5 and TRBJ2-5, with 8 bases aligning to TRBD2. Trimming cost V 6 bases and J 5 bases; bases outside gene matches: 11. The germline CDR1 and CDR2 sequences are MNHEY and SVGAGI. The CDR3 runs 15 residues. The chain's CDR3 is CASREERESIETQYF. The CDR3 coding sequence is TGTGCCAGCAGGGAGGAGCGGGAGAGTATTGAGACCCAGTACTTC.

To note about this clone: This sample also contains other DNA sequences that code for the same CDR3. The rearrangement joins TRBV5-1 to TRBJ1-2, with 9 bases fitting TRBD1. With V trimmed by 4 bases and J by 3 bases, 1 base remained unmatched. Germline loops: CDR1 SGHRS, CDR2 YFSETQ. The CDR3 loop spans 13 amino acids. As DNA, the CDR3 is TGCGCCAGCAGCCGGACAGGGGACTATGGCTACACCTTC. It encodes CASSRTGDYGYTF.